Each of the 30 T cell receptor beta chains below was sequenced from the same sample in a study of T cell repertoires in cytomegalovirus infection. No antigens are known for them. TCRdb re-called the reads through MiXCR, storing one row per CDR3 protein. The table includes approximately 470,000 distinct CDR3 sequences, about two fifths detected once. This material consisted of cultured PBMCs, taken from culture after CMV antigen stimulation. Receptor source: a human donor in good health (CMV status not recorded). Some clones in this sample may be carry-over from other donors' samples.

This clonotype has a count of ten or more. The V gene is TRBV7-2, the J gene TRBJ1-1, with D unclear. The CDR3 runs to 19 residues. Germline CDR1 SGHTA, CDR2 FQGNSA. Between the trimmed V and J ends, which lost 0 bases and 0 bases, there was a span of 20 bases. The CDR3 loop reads CASSLALRPAAYMNTEAFF. CDR3 bases: TGTGCCAGCAGCTTAGCGCTTAGGCCGGCAGCCTACATGAACACTGAAGCTTTCTTT.

The rearrangement joins TRBV2 to TRBJ2-1, with D perhaps matching TRBD1 or TRBD2 (6 bases each). The germline V and J ends were trimmed by 8 bases and 0 bases, with 14 bases remaining between them. This CDR3 is 15 amino acids long. Looked up from germline, CDR1 is SNHLY and CDR2 is FYNNEI. CDR3 sequence reads: CASGGQRGSYNEQFF. The CDR3 nucleotides read TGTGCCAGCGGGGGGCAGAGGGGCTCCTACAATGAGCAGTTCTTC.

This sequence joins TRBV4-2 and TRBJ1-2; a possible D gene is TRBD1 (5 bases). V was pared by 2 bases and J by 8 bases, with 30 bases between. The CDR3 length is 19 residues. Per the germline V gene, CDR1 is LGHNA and CDR2 is YNFKEQ. CDR3 region: CASSQQPPGPEGLAVGYTF. CDR3 sequence (DNA): TGTGCCAGCAGCCAACAACCGCCGGGACCTGAGGGGTTAGCGGTGGGCTACACCTTC.

The chain links TRBV7-6 to TRBJ2-5; weak D call: TRBD1 (5 bases). The V end was cut by 0 bases, the J end by 5 bases, with 16 bases between. CDR1 and CDR2 from the germline V gene are SGHVS and FNYEAQ. The CDR3 has 16 amino acids. The CDR3 reads CASSLAPPQGWETQYF. CDR3 bases: TGTGCCAGCAGCTTAGCACCCCCCCAGGGCTGGGAGACCCAGTACTTC.

The V gene is TRBV28, the J gene TRBJ2-1; weak D call: TRBD2 (6 bases). Trimming cost V 7 bases and J 5 bases, with 18 bases left between them. This CDR3 is 15 amino acids long. Germline V gene data show CDR1 as MDHEN and CDR2 as SYDVKM. CDR3 coding DNA: TGTGCCAGCACCTCGCCACGGGGGTCACACAATGAGCAGTTCTTC. Translating it yields CASTSPRGSHNEQFF.

The V and J genes are TRBV5-1 and TRBJ1-6; tentative D call: TRBD1 (5 bases). The CDR3 runs 14 residues. Looked up from germline, CDR1 is SGHRS and CDR2 is YFSETQ. V lost 4 bases, J lost 6 bases, and 11 bases lay in between. For the CDR3, the DNA is TGCGCCAGCAGCACAGGAGGGCCTAATTCACCCCTCCACTTT. As protein: CASSTGGPNSPLHF.

The J gene is TRBJ2-2, the V gene TRBV11-3; no reliable D call. The CDR3 spans 13 residues. Germline CDR1 reads SGHNT; CDR2 reads YENEEA. V dropped 4 bases and J dropped 7 bases, with 10 bases sitting between them. DNA for the CDR3: TGTGCCAGCAGCTCCGAAACCATCGGGGAGCTGTTTTTT. It codes for CASSSETIGELFF.

The V and J genes are TRBV6-6 and TRBJ2-7; D unclear. CDR3 length: 14 residues. Trimming shortened V by 2 bases and J by 5 bases, and 13 bases separated the two germline ends. The V gene's germline CDR1 is MNHNY and CDR2 SVGAGI (reference sequence). CDR3: CASSYAGLLDEQYF. As DNA, the CDR3 is TGTGCCAGCAGTTACGCCGGGTTGCTGGACGAGCAGTACTTC.

This clonotype was seen a few times. The chain joins TRBV20-1 to TRBJ2-7; D may correspond to TRBD1 or TRBD2 (7 bases each). The CDR3 is 14 amino acids. V dropped 0 bases and J dropped 6 bases, with 15 bases sitting between them. Germline V gene sequence: CDR1 DFQATT, CDR2 SNEGSKA (reference sequence). This chain's CDR3 is CSARDLPGGVEQYF. The CDR3 bases are TGCAGTGCTAGAGATCTCCCAGGGGGGGTCGAGCAGTACTTC.

This sequence joins TRBV6-1 and TRBJ1-2; the match to TRBD1 covers 8 bases. V was pared by 5 bases and J by 2 bases, with 1 base of the junction left unmatched. The CDR3 loop spans 13 amino acids. Germline assignment: CDR1 MNHNS and CDR2 SASEGT. CDR3 DNA: TGTGCCAGCAGTAGACAGGGGAACTATGGCTACACCTTC. Its protein product is CASSRQGNYGYTF.

The sample holds many counts of this clonotype. This chain connects TRBV7-2 to TRBJ1-1; D remains ambiguous. The V end was cut by 2 bases, the J end by 1 base, with 11 bases between. Per germline, CDR1 SGHTA and CDR2 FQGNSA. This CDR3 is built from 15 residues. CDR3 sequence reads: CASSLLGSSNTEAFF. The CDR3 DNA reads as TGTGCCAGCAGCTTACTAGGAAGCTCGAACACTGAAGCTTTCTTT.

V usage is TRBV14 and J usage is TRBJ1-6; 7 bases fit TRBD1. The V gene's germline CDR1 is SGHDN and CDR2 FVKESK. The CDR3 contains 15 residues. V trimming: 1 base; J trimming: 8 bases; junction bases outside the gene matches: 5. CDR3 loop: CASSQATGRHSPLHF. The CDR3 DNA reads TGTGCCAGCAGCCAAGCGACAGGGAGGCATTCACCCCTCCACTTT.

The V and J genes are TRBV5-1 and TRBJ2-5; D unclear. V lost 0 bases and J lost 7, with 16 bases in between. The CDR3 runs to 15 residues. The germline gives CDR1 SGHRS, CDR2 YFSETQ. In nucleotides, the CDR3 is TGCGCCAGCAGCTTGGGATTGGGCGACTTAGGGACCCAGTACTTC. This gives the protein CASSLGLGDLGTQYF. Looking up the rest from reference TRBV5-1 and TRBJ2-5 gives the full variable domain: KAGVTQTPRYLIKTRGQQVTLSCSPISGHRSVSWYQQTPGQGLQFLFEYFSETQRNKGNFPGRFSGRQFSNSRSEMNVSTLELGDSALYLCASSLGLGDLGTQYFGPGTRLLVL.

This rearrangement joins TRBV12-3 or TRBV12-4 to TRBJ2-3, with 7 bases matching TRBD2. The CDR3 extends over 14 amino acids. V lost 5 bases, J lost 2 bases, and 4 bases stayed unmatched. The DNA of the CDR3 is TGTGCCAGCAGTGTTAGCGGGCCCACAGATACGCAGTATTTT. It translates to CASSVSGPTDTQYF.

The chain is built from TRBV6-2 or TRBV6-3 and TRBJ2-1; no clear D gene. The CDR3 extends over 12 amino acids. CDR1 MNHEY and CDR2 SVGEGT come from the germline V gene. V was cut by 5 bases and J by 11 bases, with 13 bases left in between. CDR3 coding DNA: TGTGCCAGCAGTACAGCCCGCGAAAAGCAGTTCTTC. Its protein product is CASSTAREKQFF.

This clonotype was detected ten times or more. V and J are TRBV7-2 and TRBJ1-5; maybe TRBD1 (5 bases). Germline V gene lookup returns CDR1 SGHTA and CDR2 FQGNSA. The CDR3 extends over 14 amino acids. Deletions cut 3 bases from V and 5 bases from J, with 11 bases between. The CDR3 protein is CASSFQGRDQPQHF. The CDR3 DNA reads TGTGCCAGCAGCTTTCAGGGCAGGGATCAGCCCCAGCATTTT.

This clonotype was found a few times. The chain is built from TRBV7-2 and TRBJ2-7; no clear D. The germline CDR1 and CDR2 sequences are SGHTA and FQGNSA. The CDR3 runs 14 residues. The V gene lost 1 base and the J gene lost 5 bases, with 12 bases spanning the gap. The CDR3 loop is CASSLGARRDEQYF. CDR3 bases: TGTGCCAGCAGCTTAGGGGCTAGACGCGACGAGCAGTACTTC.

The rearrangement joins TRBV11-2 to TRBJ2-1; D is unclear. The V end lost 5 bases, the J end lost 0 bases, and 11 bases lay between the germline ends. The CDR3 length is 15 residues. CDR1 and CDR2 from the germline V gene are SGHAT and FQNNGV. The CDR3 here is CASSPDKNSYNEQFF. CDR3 bases: TGTGCCAGCAGCCCCGACAAGAACTCCTACAATGAGCAGTTCTTC.

This clonotype was counted a single time. The rearrangement links TRBV7-9 to TRBJ2-7, with 8 bases fitting TRBD1. Per the germline V gene, CDR1 is SEHNR and CDR2 is FQNEAQ (reference sequence). The CDR3 totals 14 residues. Trimming cost V 4 bases and J 7 bases; bases outside gene matches: 9. CDR3 loop: CASSSDRGTLEQYF. CDR3 sequence (DNA): TGTGCCAGCAGCTCCGACAGGGGTACGTTGGAGCAGTACTTC.

This clonotype was found a few times. The gene calls are TRBV7-8 and TRBJ2-2, with unresolved D. V lost 1 base to trimming and J lost 6 bases, with 6 bases between them. CDR3 length equals 13 residues. The germline gives CDR1 SGHVS, CDR2 FQNEAQ. The CDR3 region is CASSLESSGELFF. CDR3 bases: TGTGCCAGCAGCTTAGAATCCTCCGGGGAGCTGTTTTTT.

This clonotype is a singleton in its sample. The rearrangement links TRBV5-4 to TRBJ2-5; 13 bases align to TRBD2. V shed 5 bases, J shed 4 bases, and the junction held 11 bases outside the gene matches. Germline V gene data show CDR1 as SGHNT and CDR2 as YYREEE (reference sequence). The CDR3 has 17 amino acids. Here the CDR3 reads CASRDGTSGNGRETQYF. CDR3 DNA sequence: TGTGCCAGCAGAGATGGGACTAGCGGGAATGGGCGAGAGACCCAGTACTTC.

This sequence joins TRBV2 and TRBJ1-5; 10 nucleotides agree with TRBD1. The CDR3 is 15 amino acids. V dropped 7 bases and J dropped 5; count of bases not matched to a gene: 8. The V gene's germline CDR1 is SNHLY and CDR2 FYNNEI. CDR3 sequence (DNA): TGTGCCAGCACCAGGGACAGGGGTAAAGATCAGCCCCAGCATTTT. This codes for CASTRDRGKDQPQHF.

The chain combines TRBV6-6 with TRBJ2-1; TRBD1 might be the D (5 bases). Trimming took off 5 bases at V and 1 base at J, with 6 bases between the two ends. This CDR3 contains 13 residues. Germline CDR1 MNHNY, CDR2 SVGAGI (reference sequence). CDR3 loop: CASSRQSYNEQFF. The CDR3 DNA sequence: TGTGCCAGCAGTAGACAGTCCTACAATGAGCAGTTCTTC.

This chain links TRBV5-6 with TRBJ1-1, with D possibly being TRBD1 (5 bases). With 0 bases removed from V and 1 base from J, the gap between germline ends came to 13 bases. The CDR3 extends over 16 amino acids. The V gene's germline CDR1 is SGHDT and CDR2 YYEEEE. CDR3 bases: TGTGCCAGCAGCTTGGTGGGGGAGCTGACGAACACTGAAGCTTTCTTT. Its translation is CASSLVGELTNTEAFF.

This clonotype appeared a few times. The rearrangement uses TRBV6-1 and TRBJ1-2, with unresolved D. The length of the CDR3 is 13 residues. V shed 2 bases and J shed 5 bases, with 9 bases lying between them. Germline CDR1 is MNHNS and CDR2 is SASEGT. CDR3 in amino acids: CASSERRVYGYTF. The CDR3 nucleotides read TGTGCCAGCAGTGAACGAAGGGTTTATGGCTACACCTTC.

This clonotype occurred a few times. The CDR3 here is CASSSGISSYNEQFF. The CDR3 bases are TGTGCCAGTAGTTCGGGGATATCCTCCTACAATGAGCAGTTCTTC. The J gene is TRBJ2-1, the V gene TRBV19; D possibly corresponds to TRBD2 (5 bases). The CDR3 is 15 amino acids. CDR1 is LNHDA and CDR2 is SQIVND in the germline V gene (reference sequence). V was trimmed by 5 bases and J by 0 bases, leaving 11 bases between them.

J is TRBJ2-5 and V is TRBV29-1; no firm D call. The ends were cut back, 4 bases at V and 3 bases at J, with 9 bases in the middle. CDR3 length equals 12 residues. Germline V gene sequence: CDR1 SQVTM, CDR2 ANQGSEA. The DNA of the CDR3 is TGCAGCGTTGTTGGGATTAAAGAGACCCAGTACTTC. This translates into CSVVGIKETQYF.

The table lists this clonotype with a few counts. This rearrangement joins TRBV4-1 to TRBJ1-6; D perhaps matches TRBD1 (6 bases). This CDR3 spans 16 amino acids. CDR1 and CDR2 (germline): MGHRA, YSYEKL. V was pared by 3 bases and J by 3 bases, with 12 bases between. CDR3 sequence: CASSQITGYYNSPLHF. The CDR3 DNA follows: TGCGCCAGCAGCCAGATAACAGGGTACTATAATTCACCCCTCCACTTT.

Only a few counts were recorded for this clonotype. The chain uses TRBV19 and TRBJ1-2, with D unclear. The V end lost 2 bases, the J end lost 8 bases, and 12 bases lay between the germline ends. The CDR3 consists of 13 residues. Germline CDR1 LNHDA, CDR2 SQIVND (reference sequence). The CDR3: CASSIREGVGYTF. The CDR3 DNA follows: TGTGCCAGTAGTATAAGGGAAGGAGTCGGCTACACCTTC.

This clonotype was seen only a few times. The J gene is TRBJ2-1, the V gene TRBV12-3 or TRBV12-4, with 10 positions matching TRBD1. CDR3 length: 15 residues. Germline trimming cut 6 bases from V and 5 bases from J; bases unmatched to any gene: 7. CDR3 protein: CASRKDRGYNNEQFF. Written as DNA, the CDR3 is TGTGCCAGCAGGAAGGACAGGGGGTACAACAATGAGCAGTTCTTC.